The clone carrying this TCR beta chain showed up many times. Its antigen is currently unknown. Reverse transcribing all isolated RNA meant expressed TCRB transcripts were sequenced. Clones were sequenced by immunoSEQ multiplex PCR, and TCRdb holds only the in-frame ones, with some missing. The sample holds about 150,000 clones, 10% to 13% seen once. The sample belongs to a study of beta chain features in type 1 diabetes. A heparinised blood draw that averaged around 100 mL was obtained once from each donor. CD45RO/CCR7/CD25/CD127/CD95/CD27 sorting isolated CD4+ naive, central memory, regulatory and stem cell-like memory cells. Germline-derived CDR1 and CDR2 are MDHEN and SYDVKM. V was clipped by 2 bases and J by 9 bases; unmatched bases: 4. The CDR3 is made up of 13 amino acids. General observations from the study: Among patients, naive, central memory and Treg TCRB repertoires appeared more similar than among healthy donors. TCRB CDR3s were moderately but significantly shorter in Type 1 diabetes patients in all four CD4+ subsets.

This chain uses TRBV28 with TRBJ2-4; TRBD2 matches 7 bases. This TCR was recovered from a man in his thirties or forties with type 1 diabetes. The sequencing sample was made of central memory CD4+ T cells from blood. In DNA form, the CDR3 reads TGTGCCAGCAGTTTACCGGGGGAGGGCATTCAGTACTTC. It translates to CASSLPGEGIQYF. The whole variable domain, remainder taken from reference TRBV28 and TRBJ2-4, is DVKVTQSSRYLVKRTGEKVFLECVQDMDHENMFWYRQDPGLGLRLIYFSYDVKMKEKGDIPEGYSVSREKKERFSLILESASTNQTSMYLCASSLPGEGIQYFGAGTRLSVL.